This T cell receptor (beta chain) was captured by sequencing in a study of cytomegalovirus exposure and HLA in healthy donors. The donors were part of the validation cohort, which consisted of over a hundred subjects and was separate from the first cohort of about 720 subjects. Generated by immunoSEQ multiplex PCR, the TCRdb table keeps only in-frame clones and is missing some. The sample shows some 150,000 clones, 86% of them seen only once. V was cut by 3 bases and J by 0 bases, with 5 bases left in between. Germline V gives CDR1 KGHSH, CDR2 LQKENI. The CDR3 totals 13 residues. This TCR was recovered from a human donor in good health. The source material was PBMCs. This rearrangement joins TRBV18 to TRBJ1-2; no firm D call. CDR3 nucleotides: TGTGCCAGCTCACCCCCCTCTAACTATGGCTACACCTTC. Protein product: CASSPPSNYGYTF.